This TCR beta chain was documented in a study of shared clonotypes between healthy human individuals. The data were produced by immunoSEQ multiplex PCR, yet TCRdb's version contains in-frame clones alone and is incomplete. The sample has over 700,000 clones; roughly two thirds are singletons. In germline, CDR1 is MDHEN, CDR2 SYDVKM. CDR3 length: 16 residues. Between the trimmed V and J ends, which lost 3 bases and 0 bases, there was a span of 14 bases. Study-level findings and limits: Relative to their counterparts shared across all four donors, non-shared clonotypes exhibited diminished generation probabilities.

As regards this clone: Its antigen is still unknown.

This TCR was sampled from a woman aged 25 to 39 in good health. The chain is built from TRBV28 and TRBJ1-2; perhaps TRBD1 as D (5 bases). Sequencing was carried out using memory CD4+ T cells sorted from blood. The subset here: CD45RA-negative fraction. The CDR3 DNA is TGTGCCAGCAGTTTCCTGACAGCCCGTTCTAACTATGGCTACACCTTC. Its translation is CASSFLTARSNYGYTF.